This TCR beta chain appears in the sequencing data of a study of PD-L1 blockade in urothelial cancer. Overall study context: Typically, measured as a median, blood samples had 130,000 to 150,000 T cells.

Repertoires were generated with immunoSEQ multiplex PCR, while TCRdb's copy carries only in-frame clones and drops some. Of 68,000 or so clones detected, around 81% appear once; the ten largest clones hold 5.7%. Noted time point: pretreatment peripheral blood. Patients presented with locally advanced or metastatic urothelial carcinoma. As regards this clone: Antigen specificity is unknown.

Study-wide results and limits: Prediction of better survival came from below-median pretreatment blood TCR clonality. More expansion of tumor-associated blood clones, seen at 3 weeks, marked durable-benefit patients.

Deletions cut 6 bases from V and 2 bases from J, with 12 bases between. The CDR3 has 14 amino acids. CDR1 is SNHLY and CDR2 is FYNNEI in the germline V gene. J is TRBJ2-3 and V is TRBV2; D is perhaps TRBD1 (5 bases). The receptor was isolated from a man in his 70s with urothelial cancer. Sequencing was performed on PBMCs, taken around atezolizumab (anti-PD-L1) treatment. CDR3 in amino acids: CASSPDRYTDTQYF. CDR3 sequence (DNA): TGTGCCAGCAGCCCCGACAGATACACAGATACGCAGTATTTT.